What follows are 7 T cell receptor beta chains derived from one specimen sequenced in a study of persistence of HIV-infected CD4 T cells. Their target antigens are unknown. The libraries were made with immunoSEQ version 4 in survey mode. This table comes from immunoSEQ multiplex PCR, and its TCRdb copy is limited to in-frame clones, with some not included. The table records under 40,000 clones, roughly four fifths of them present only once. Cells were stimulated with overlapping HIV-1 Gag 15-mer peptides. Memory cells lacking CD40L and CD69 with high CD45RO were sorted. The sequences come from CD4+ T cells sorted from PBMCs after 18-hour stimulation, collected from a patient who received antiretroviral therapy. These receptors were collected from an adult woman with HIV who was CMV-seropositive.

The rearrangement uses TRBV5-1 and TRBJ2-5; 15 bases map to TRBD2. The CDR3 is made up of 15 amino acids. CDR1 is SGHRS, CDR2 YFSETQ, per germline. The V gene end was trimmed by 3 bases and the J gene end by 4 bases; junction bases not matched to a gene: 1. CDR3 region: CASSWTSGRGETQYF. The CDR3 DNA reads TGCGCCAGCAGCTGGACTAGCGGGAGGGGAGAGACCCAGTACTTC.

This chain links TRBV5-1 with TRBJ2-7; 7 bases fit TRBD2. This CDR3 is built from 15 residues. V was clipped by 2 bases and J by 4 bases; unmatched bases: 9. Germline CDR1 SGHRS, CDR2 YFSETQ. The CDR3 loop is CASSFSGGSGYEQYF. The CDR3 region has the DNA TGCGCCAGCAGCTTTTCGGGCGGGAGCGGGTACGAGCAGTACTTC. The whole variable domain, remainder taken from reference TRBV5-1 and TRBJ2-7, is KAGVTQTPRYLIKTRGQQVTLSCSPISGHRSVSWYQQTPGQGLQFLFEYFSETQRNKGNFPGRFSGRQFSNSRSEMNVSTLELGDSALYLCASSFSGGSGYEQYFGPGTRLTVT.

The genes are TRBV12-3 or TRBV12-4 and TRBJ1-1; no clear D. This CDR3 is built from 11 residues. The ends were cut back, 6 bases at V and 0 bases at J, with 2 bases in the middle. In DNA form, the CDR3 reads TGTGCCAGCAGGTTGAACACTGAAGCTTTCTTT. This encodes CASRLNTEAFF.

The genes are TRBV9 and TRBJ1-2, with 7 bases matching TRBD1. V lost 2 bases to trimming and J lost 4 bases; unmatched junction nucleotides: 11. The CDR3 covers 16 residues. Germline V gene lookup returns CDR1 SGDLS and CDR2 YYNGEE. For the CDR3, the DNA is TGTGCCAGCAGCGTCCTGACAGGGAATCTGCTCTATGGCTACACCTTC. Its protein is CASSVLTGNLLYGYTF.

The genes are TRBV13 and TRBJ1-1; D is undetermined. The CDR3 is 13 residues long. Germline V gene sequence: CDR1 PRHDT, CDR2 FYEKMQ (reference sequence). V was cut by 6 bases and J by 1 base, with 9 bases left in between. The CDR3 DNA reads as TGTGCCAGCAGACGGACGGCGAACACTGAAGCTTTCTTT. This gives the protein CASRRTANTEAFF.

V and J are TRBV19 and TRBJ1-2, with 8 bases matching TRBD1. The CDR3 spans 15 residues. Germline CDR1 and CDR2: LNHDA and SQIVND (reference sequence). The junction had 6 bases not matched to a gene; V was cut back by 2 bases and J by 4 bases. The CDR3, as DNA: TGTGCCAGTAGTATAAGTTCGACAGGGGCCTATGGCTACACCTTC. It specifies CASSISSTGAYGYTF.

The chain couples TRBV5-1 to TRBJ1-1, with TRBD1 as a possible D gene (5 bases). In germline, CDR1 is SGHRS, CDR2 YFSETQ. The CDR3 covers 14 residues. V was clipped by 0 bases and J by 7 bases, with 13 bases between them. CDR3 region: CASSLEYGASEAFF. As DNA, the CDR3 is TGCGCCAGCAGCTTGGAGTATGGGGCAAGTGAAGCTTTCTTT. Combining the CDR3 with reference TRBV5-1 and TRBJ1-1 gives the whole variable domain KAGVTQTPRYLIKTRGQQVTLSCSPISGHRSVSWYQQTPGQGLQFLFEYFSETQRNKGNFPGRFSGRQFSNSRSEMNVSTLELGDSALYLCASSLEYGASEAFFGQGTRLTVV.